What follows describes a single T cell receptor beta chain. V shed 3 bases and J shed 8 bases, with 13 bases lying between them. Germline V gene sequence: CDR1 SGHAT, CDR2 FQNNGV. The CDR3 is 14 residues long. The sample is drawn from a study of blood T cell repertoires in COVID-19. Overall study: PBMCs, B-cell-depleted T cells, or T cells were the source of the cDNA or gDNA that made up the material.

Method: immunoSEQ multiplex PCR; TCRdb's copy keeps in-frame clones and lacks some. The sample has approximately 160,000 clones, 75% to 85% seen once. Sequenced sample: peripheral blood. The sequence came from a human donor in a cohort sampled during active COVID-19. The chain joins TRBV11-2 to TRBJ1-4, with D possibly TRBD1 on 6 matching bases. CDR3 residues: CASSFNRVGEKLFF. CDR3 in DNA: TGTGCCAGCAGCTTCAACAGGGTAGGGGAAAAACTGTTTTTT. The full variable domain, completed using reference TRBV11-2 and TRBJ1-4, is EAGVAQSPRYKIIEKRQSVAFWCNPISGHATLYWYQQILGQGPKLLIQFQNNGVVDDSQLPKDRFSAERLKGVDSTLKIQPAKLEDSAVYLCASSFNRVGEKLFFGSGTQLSVL.